Following are 22 T cell receptor beta chains from one sample sequenced in a study of beta chain features in type 1 diabetes (dated by TCRdb to the late 2010s). General conclusions and limits of the study: A moderate but significant shortening of TCRB CDR3 length was observed in type 1 diabetes patients in all four CD4+ subsets.

These receptors have no identified antigens. The library was made by the immunoSEQ multiplex PCR assay. The High Capacity cDNA Reverse Transcription Kit was used to reverse transcribe all of the isolated RNA, meaning that expressed TCRB transcripts were what got sequenced. The clones in this table, taken by TCRdb from immuneACCESS, are in-frame only. Not every clone is retained; where verified, under half of the shortfall comes from an unresolved V gene, and the cause of the rest is unknown. A total of about 160,000 clones appear in this sample, roughly 63% of them only once. The top ten clonotypes cover around 0.08% of the sample. The specimen sequenced was naive CD4+ T cells from blood. Sample cell subset or site, as interpreted from the label and publication: true naive CD4+ T cells. These receptors were collected from a man aged 30 to 45 with type 1 diabetes.

V gene TRBV7-6 combines with J gene TRBJ2-2; 8 bases fit TRBD1. This CDR3 region has 15 residues. The germline gives CDR1 SGHVS, CDR2 FNYEAQ. V dropped 5 bases and J dropped 5; count of bases not matched to a gene: 7. CDR3 DNA sequence: TGTGCCAGCAGCCCCCTGGACAGGGTGACCGGGGAGCTGTTTTTT. This gives the protein CASSPLDRVTGELFF.

The J gene is TRBJ2-3, the V gene TRBV9; weak D call: TRBD2 (5 bases). Germline values: CDR1 SGDLS, CDR2 YYNGEE. V lost 4 bases, J lost 1 base, and 13 bases lay in between. There are 15 residues in the CDR3. CDR3 DNA: TGTGCCAGCAGCACCGCCGGGGATCGCACAGATACGCAGTATTTT. Protein sequence: CASSTAGDRTDTQYF.

The rearrangement links TRBV7-6 to TRBJ2-3; D is ambiguous. V lost 5 bases and J lost 3, with 6 bases in between. CDR1 and CDR2 (germline): SGHVS, FNYEAQ. This CDR3 spans 12 amino acids. The CDR3 DNA reads as TGTGCCAGCAGCCCGAGTACAGATACGCAGTATTTT. It translates to CASSPSTDTQYF. Supplemented by reference TRBV7-6 and TRBJ2-3, the full variable domain reads GAGVSQSPRYKVTKRGQDVALRCDPISGHVSLYWYRQALGQGPEFLTYFNYEAQQDKSGLPNDRFSAERPEGSISTLTIQRTEQRDSAMYRCASSPSTDTQYFGPGTRLTVL.

This clone was picked up a small number of times. The identical CDR3 is also encoded by other nucleotide sequences in the sample. CDR3 loop: CAWSVRETQYF. Here the CDR3 DNA reads TGTGCCTGGAGTGTAAGGGAGACCCAGTACTTC. The rearrangement joins TRBV30 to TRBJ2-5; D gene uncertain. The germline gives CDR1 GTSNPN, CDR2 SVGIG (reference sequence). The CDR3 loop spans 11 amino acids. Trimming took 0 bases from V and 5 from J, leaving 4 bases between them.

This chain links TRBV7-2 with TRBJ2-3, with 9 bases aligning to TRBD1. Germline V lookup: CDR1 SGHTA, CDR2 FQGNSA. The CDR3 covers 15 residues. J was trimmed by 1 base and V by 4 bases; bases with no gene match: 3. The CDR3 sequence is CASSSGQGGTDTQYF. The DNA of the CDR3 is TGTGCCAGCAGCTCGGGACAGGGAGGCACAGATACGCAGTATTTT.

This clone was seen only a few times. The rearrangement joins TRBV2 to TRBJ2-3; a weak D match, TRBD1 (6 bases). V dropped 6 bases and J dropped 0 bases, with 7 bases sitting between them. The CDR3 runs 13 residues. Germline CDR1 and CDR2: SNHLY and FYNNEI. CDR3 sequence reads: CASSGQSTDTQYF. The CDR3 DNA follows: TGTGCCAGCAGCGGACAGAGCACAGATACGCAGTATTTT.

The rearrangement uses TRBV5-1 and TRBJ2-1; 7 bases map to TRBD2. In germline, CDR1 is SGHRS, CDR2 YFSETQ. Trimming took 5 bases from V and 10 from J; bases not matched to a gene: 9. The CDR3 runs to 13 residues. The CDR3 is CASRPTSVWEQFF. The CDR3 region has the DNA TGCGCCAGCAGGCCAACTAGCGTGTGGGAGCAGTTCTTC.

This clone was found a few times. This rearrangement joins TRBV4-1 to TRBJ2-1; perhaps TRBD2 as D (6 bases). Trimming pared 7 bases from V and 7 bases from J, leaving 20 bases between. Germline V gene sequence: CDR1 MGHRA, CDR2 YSYEKL. CDR3 length: 15 amino acids. The CDR3 DNA reads as TGCGCCAGCATCGATCCGGGACTCCGGGGGAATGAGCAGTTCTTC. Protein product: CASIDPGLRGNEQFF.

The table lists this clone with a few counts. The V and J genes are TRBV29-1 and TRBJ2-1, with D possibly TRBD2 on 6 matching bases. Germline V gene lookup returns CDR1 SQVTM and CDR2 ANQGSEA. V gave up 6 bases and J gave up 4 bases, with 16 bases separating them. The CDR3 extends over 14 amino acids. The CDR3 reads CSVRNIGTYNEQFF. CDR3 in DNA: TGCAGCGTGAGGAATATCGGGACTTACAATGAGCAGTTCTTC.

The rearrangement joins TRBV7-9 to TRBJ1-2, with unresolved D. Trimming removed 6 bases at V and 3 bases at J, with 8 bases between. The CDR3 length is 12 residues. Per germline, CDR1 SEHNR and CDR2 FQNEAQ (reference sequence). CDR3 loop: CASSYWDYGYTF. In DNA form, the CDR3 reads TGTGCCAGCAGTTACTGGGACTATGGCTACACCTTC.

This CDR3 reads CASSLPTGLYNEQFF. CDR3 bases: TGTGCCAGCTCACTTCCGACAGGGCTCTACAATGAGCAGTTCTTC. The chain couples TRBV18 to TRBJ2-1; 7 bases align to TRBD1. From germline, CDR1 is KGHSH and CDR2 LQKENI. Trimming at V came to 4 bases and at J to 3 bases, leaving 6 bases not matched to a gene. This CDR3 has 15 residues.

This clone was found once. The rearrangement joins TRBV23-1 to TRBJ1-2, with 9 nucleotides matching TRBD1. TRBV23-1 is an ORF; its function is uncertain. Losses at the gene ends were 7 bases for V and 2 bases for J; bases not matched to a gene: 5. This CDR3 is 14 amino acids long. This chain's CDR3 is CASITGTGNYGYTF. CDR3 nucleotides: TGCGCCAGCATCACCGGGACAGGGAACTATGGCTACACCTTC.

This clone is a singleton in its sample. The chain joins TRBV4-1 to TRBJ1-1; 7 positions match TRBD1. The CDR3 totals 13 residues. V shed 8 bases and J 1 base; nucleotides not matched to a gene: 4. Germline values: CDR1 MGHRA, CDR2 YSYEKL. The CDR3 bases are TGCGCCAGCCGACAGGGCGAGAACACTGAAGCTTTCTTT. Its protein is CASRQGENTEAFF.

A word on this clone: Other nucleotide sequences in the sample specify the same CDR3. The chain employs TRBV9 and TRBJ2-3; tentatively, D is TRBD2 (5 bases). V lost 0 bases to trimming and J lost 0 bases, with 8 bases between them. Germline V gives CDR1 SGDLS, CDR2 YYNGEE. The CDR3 loop spans 15 amino acids. CDR3 in DNA: TGTGCCAGCAGCGTAGGTGGAGGAAGCACAGATACGCAGTATTTT. Residues: CASSVGGGSTDTQYF.

This chain uses TRBV5-6 with TRBJ2-3, with 10 nucleotides matching TRBD1. CDR1 and CDR2 from the germline V gene are SGHDT and YYEEEE. The CDR3 spans 16 residues. The junction had 6 bases not matched to a gene; V was cut back by 2 bases and J by 3 bases. The CDR3 reads CASSLVTGGLTDTQYF. The CDR3 DNA is TGTGCCAGCAGCTTAGTGACAGGGGGCCTGACAGATACGCAGTATTTT.

Written as DNA, the CDR3 is TGTGCCTTCTCATGGACGGATAGGGAGACCCAGTACTTC. This gives the protein CAFSWTDRETQYF. This sequence joins TRBV30 and TRBJ2-5; D unresolved. The V gene's germline CDR1 is GTSNPN and CDR2 SVGIG (reference sequence). CDR3 length: 13 amino acids. Trimming took off 7 bases at V and 5 bases at J, with 17 bases between the two ends.

The rearrangement links TRBV29-1 to TRBJ2-5, with D possibly TRBD2 on 6 matching bases. The germline gives CDR1 SQVTM, CDR2 ANQGSEA. Between the trimmed V and J ends, which lost 6 bases and 4 bases, there was a span of 12 bases. The CDR3 is 12 residues long. The CDR3 sequence: CSVGGVRETQYF. The CDR3 DNA reads TGCAGCGTGGGGGGAGTCCGAGAGACCCAGTACTTC.

There are a few counts of this clone. This chain links TRBV27 with TRBJ2-3; D is possibly TRBD1 (5 bases). The CDR3 contains 13 residues. Germline V gene sequence: CDR1 MNHEY, CDR2 SMNVEV (reference sequence). The V gene lost 4 bases and the J gene lost 5 bases, with 10 bases spanning the gap. CDR3 coding DNA: TGTGCCAGCAGTTCCAGGGATATAGATACGCAGTATTTT. Translated: CASSSRDIDTQYF.

This chain links TRBV4-3 with TRBJ2-1; D is unresolved. This CDR3 comprises 13 residues. The germline gives CDR1 LGHNA, CDR2 YSLEER. V lost 4 bases and J lost 5, with 9 bases in between. In DNA, the CDR3 is TGCGCCAGCAGCCCTGGCGGTAACAATGAGCAGTTCTTC. It encodes CASSPGGNNEQFF.

The chain couples TRBV6-6 to TRBJ2-7, with D unclear. Trimming cost V 5 bases and J 7 bases, with 18 bases left between them. The CDR3 consists of 14 residues. CDR1 is MNHNY, CDR2 SVGAGI, per germline (reference sequence). In DNA, the CDR3 is TGTGCCAGCAGTAGCCGAACTACTACGGAAGAGCAGTACTTC. Protein sequence: CASSSRTTTEEQYF.

This clone is a singleton in its sample. The rearrangement uses TRBV30 and TRBJ1-1; D is ambiguous. Germline V gene lookup returns CDR1 GTSNPN and CDR2 SVGIG (reference sequence). V gave up 0 bases and J gave up 2 bases, with 10 bases separating them. The CDR3 extends over 14 amino acids. For the CDR3, the DNA is TGTGCCTGGAGTGTCTCAGGATATAACACTGAAGCTTTCTTT. Translation gives CAWSVSGYNTEAFF.

V usage is TRBV28 and J usage is TRBJ2-3; D might be TRBD2 (5 bases). Germline-derived CDR1 and CDR2 are MDHEN and SYDVKM. V was clipped by 1 base and J by 0 bases, with 11 bases between them. The CDR3 has 16 residues. CDR3 bases: TGTGCCAGCAGTTTATCCGGGCGGGTTAGCACAGATACGCAGTATTTT. It yields the protein CASSLSGRVSTDTQYF.